Presented here are 9 T cell receptor beta chains from one specimen sequenced in a study of control samples from healthy donors and cancer patients. The assay was immunoSEQ multiplex PCR, and TCRdb's table has in-frame clones only and misses some. The table includes 170,000 or so clones, over 85% detected once. Sequencing was performed on blood. The receptors derive from a man younger than 35 in good health.

The sample holds a few counts of this clone. The CDR3 protein is CASSLADVMNTEAFF. Here the CDR3 DNA reads TGCGCCAGCAGCTTGGCGGACGTAATGAACACTGAAGCTTTCTTT. The rearrangement links TRBV5-1 to TRBJ1-1, with D unclear. The germline V gene has CDR1 SGHRS and CDR2 YFSETQ. CDR3 length: 15 amino acids. The V gene lost 0 bases and the J gene lost 0 bases, with 9 bases spanning the gap.

The V gene is TRBV5-1, the J gene TRBJ1-6; 9 nucleotides align to TRBD1. Germline loops: CDR1 SGHRS, CDR2 YFSETQ. The V and J ends lost 2 bases and 9 bases, in that order; junction bases with no gene match: 6. There are 15 residues in the CDR3. The CDR3 DNA reads TGCGCCAGCAGCTTTGGGACAGGGATTGGTTCACCCCTCCACTTT. It codes for CASSFGTGIGSPLHF. The complete variable domain, with remaining parts taken from reference TRBV5-1 and TRBJ1-6, reads KAGVTQTPRYLIKTRGQQVTLSCSPISGHRSVSWYQQTPGQGLQFLFEYFSETQRNKGNFPGRFSGRQFSNSRSEMNVSTLELGDSALYLCASSFGTGIGSPLHFGNGTRLTVT.

This clone was recorded once. The chain joins TRBV5-1 to TRBJ1-2, with D possibly TRBD1 on 5 matching bases. The length of the CDR3 is 16 residues. Germline assignment: CDR1 SGHRS and CDR2 YFSETQ. V lost 0 bases, J lost 3 bases, and 15 bases lay in between. The CDR3: CASSLAGGEPYYGYTF. The CDR3 DNA sequence: TGCGCCAGCAGCTTGGCTGGAGGGGAACCTTACTATGGCTACACCTTC.

CDR3 coding DNA: TGCGCCAGCAGCACGGGGACGGTGAACACTGAAGCTTTCTTT. Protein product: CASSTGTVNTEAFF. The chain is built from TRBV5-1 and TRBJ1-1; a possible D gene is TRBD1 (5 bases). Germline V gene data show CDR1 as SGHRS and CDR2 as YFSETQ. Trimming removed 4 bases at V and 0 bases at J, with 10 bases between. CDR3 length: 14 amino acids.

The chain joins TRBV5-1 to TRBJ1-4; D unresolved. Germline lookup yields CDR1 SGHRS and CDR2 YFSETQ. The CDR3 extends over 18 amino acids. V dropped 2 bases and J dropped 0 bases, with 17 bases sitting between them. As DNA, the CDR3 is TGCGCCAGCAGCTTCGGACGCCACCCGAGGGCAACTAATGAAAAACTGTTTTTT. Protein sequence: CASSFGRHPRATNEKLFF. Filled out from reference TRBV5-1 and TRBJ1-4, the complete variable domain reads KAGVTQTPRYLIKTRGQQVTLSCSPISGHRSVSWYQQTPGQGLQFLFEYFSETQRNKGNFPGRFSGRQFSNSRSEMNVSTLELGDSALYLCASSFGRHPRATNEKLFFGSGTQLSVL.

This clone has a single count. CDR3 sequence (DNA): TGTGCCAGCACCTCCGCGGGCCTGGAGACCCAGTACTTC. This translates into CASTSAGLETQYF. V is TRBV28 and J is TRBJ2-5; tentatively, D is TRBD2 (5 bases). The germline gives CDR1 MDHEN, CDR2 SYDVKM. Trimming left V 7 bases short and J 5 bases short, with 14 bases between. The CDR3 covers 13 residues.

The chain joins TRBV30 to TRBJ1-6; weak D call: TRBD1 (5 bases). CDR3 length: 14 residues. Germline assignment: CDR1 GTSNPN and CDR2 SVGIG (reference sequence). Trimming took off 1 base at V and 8 bases at J, with 12 bases between the two ends. This chain's CDR3 is CAWSEKGFDSPLHF. CDR3 coding DNA: TGTGCCTGGAGTGAAAAGGGGTTTGATTCACCCCTCCACTTT. Variable domain in full (rest from reference TRBV30 and TRBJ1-6): SQTIHQWPATLVQPVGSPLSLECTVEGTSNPNLYWYRQAAGRGLQLLFYSVGIGQISSEVPQNLSASRPQDRQFILSSKKLLLSDSGFYLCAWSEKGFDSPLHFGNGTRLTVT.

The chain links TRBV27 to TRBJ1-5; D is undetermined. The CDR3 consists of 13 residues. The V end was cut by 5 bases, the J end by 1 base, with 6 bases between. Germline V gene sequence: CDR1 MNHEY, CDR2 SMNVEV (reference sequence). CDR3 residues: CASSRLSNQPQHF. In nucleotides, the CDR3 is TGTGCCAGCAGTCGACTGAGCAATCAGCCCCAGCATTTT.

The rearrangement links TRBV11-2 to TRBJ1-1; D unresolved. The CDR3 runs to 12 residues. Germline CDR1 SGHAT, CDR2 FQNNGV. Deletions cut 8 bases from V and 0 bases from J, with 7 bases between. CDR3 DNA: TGTGCCAGCGAACGGCTGAACACTGAAGCTTTCTTT. Protein sequence: CASERLNTEAFF.